One and the same sample provided the 27 T cell receptor beta chains below, sequenced in a study of blood T cell repertoires in COVID-19. Produced via immunoSEQ multiplex PCR; TCRdb's table is partial and in-frame only. The sample records roughly 300,000 clones, roughly 85% being singletons. Sequencing input: PBMCs or T cells enriched from blood (not recorded which). All receptors derive from a middle-aged woman with acute COVID-19.

The chain employs TRBV9 and TRBJ1-5; D possibly corresponds to TRBD1 (5 bases). This CDR3 spans 13 amino acids. V lost 3 bases to trimming and J lost 8 bases, with 12 bases between them. Germline lookup yields CDR1 SGDLS and CDR2 YYNGEE. The CDR3 nucleotides read TGTGCCAGCAGCGCAGGAGGGGCAGAGCCCCAGCATTTT. It specifies CASSAGGAEPQHF.

This chain connects TRBV19 to TRBJ1-1; weak D call: TRBD1 (6 bases). The germline gives CDR1 LNHDA, CDR2 SQIVND (reference sequence). The ends were cut back, 5 bases at V and 1 base at J, with 11 bases in the middle. The CDR3 runs 14 residues. The CDR3 here is CASSGQQGNTEAFF. The CDR3 DNA sequence: TGTGCCAGTAGTGGCCAACAGGGGAACACTGAAGCTTTCTTT. Based on the CDR3 plus reference TRBV19 and TRBJ1-1, the full variable domain is DGGITQSPKYLFRKEGQNVTLSCEQNLNHDAMYWYRQDPGQGLRLIYYSQIVNDFQKGDIAEGYSVSREKKESFPLTVTSAQKNPTAFYLCASSGQQGNTEAFFGQGTRLTVV.

The rearrangement joins TRBV19 to TRBJ1-5, with TRBD1 identical over 10 bases. Germline V gives CDR1 LNHDA, CDR2 SQIVND (reference sequence). The CDR3 covers 15 residues. J was trimmed by 4 bases and V by 2 bases; bases with no gene match: 2. The CDR3 region is CASSIPGQGNQPQHF. As DNA, the CDR3 is TGTGCCAGTAGTATACCGGGACAGGGGAATCAGCCCCAGCATTTT.

Only one count was recorded for this clone. The chain has TRBV11-2 and TRBJ1-1, with a possible D match to TRBD1 (6 bases). The CDR3 contains 15 residues. Germline CDR1 reads SGHAT; CDR2 reads FQNNGV. Trimming took 5 bases from V and 0 from J, leaving 13 bases between them. The CDR3 DNA sequence: TGTGCCAGCAGCCTACAACAGGGAATGAACACTGAAGCTTTCTTT. As protein: CASSLQQGMNTEAFF.

V and J are TRBV28 and TRBJ2-2, with 8 bases lining up with TRBD2. CDR1 is MDHEN and CDR2 is SYDVKM in the germline V gene. The CDR3 consists of 16 residues. With 5 bases clipped from V and 5 bases from J, the junction kept 10 bases outside the gene matches. CDR3 loop: CASSTPGLGRTGELFF. CDR3 coding DNA: TGTGCCAGCAGTACCCCGGGACTAGGGAGGACCGGGGAGCTGTTTTTT.

V and J are TRBV6-5 and TRBJ2-5; possible D gene TRBD1, 6 bases. V lost 6 bases, J lost 3 bases, and 11 bases lay in between. Germline lookup yields CDR1 MNHEY and CDR2 SVGAGI. This CDR3 contains 13 residues. The CDR3 region is CASRRTEKETQYF. In DNA form, the CDR3 reads TGTGCCAGCAGACGGACAGAAAAAGAGACCCAGTACTTC.

The chain recombines TRBV11-3 with TRBJ2-5; TRBD2 aligns across 8 bases. The CDR3 loop spans 14 amino acids. With 5 bases clipped from V and 4 bases from J, the junction kept 6 bases outside the gene matches. The germline V gene encodes CDR1 SGHNT and CDR2 YENEEA. CDR3 DNA: TGTGCCAGCAGCCAGGGCAGCGGGGGAGAGACCCAGTACTTC. Amino acids: CASSQGSGGETQYF.

V gene TRBV5-1 combines with J gene TRBJ2-3; 9 bases fit TRBD2. From germline, CDR1 is SGHRS and CDR2 YFSETQ. CDR3 size: 16 residues. Trimming at V came to 2 bases and at J to 0 bases, leaving 4 bases not matched to a gene. The CDR3 sequence is CASSLSSGVSTDTQYF. The DNA of the CDR3 is TGCGCCAGCAGCTTATCTAGCGGGGTGAGCACAGATACGCAGTATTTT.

The table lists this clone with a count of one. This CDR3 reads CASSLAGTDNEKLFF. In DNA form, the CDR3 reads TGTGCCAGCAGCTTAGCCGGGACAGATAATGAAAAACTGTTTTTT. The gene calls are TRBV7-9 and TRBJ1-4, with TRBD1 matching 7 bases. The CDR3 contains 15 residues. V was pared by 0 bases and J by 4 bases, with 2 bases of the junction left unmatched. From germline, CDR1 is SEHNR and CDR2 FQNEAQ (reference sequence).

The CDR3 spells CASSLGRNTEAFF. CDR3 nucleotides: TGTGCCAGCAGCTTGGGCAGGAACACTGAAGCTTTCTTT. The chain is built from TRBV7-3 and TRBJ1-1; no firm D call. The CDR3 length is 13 residues. Deletions cut 3 bases from V and 1 base from J, with 6 bases between. Germline CDR1 SGHTA, CDR2 FQGTGA.

In DNA, the CDR3 is TGTGCCAGCAGTTTATCCCGAAAACCCGGACAGATTACCTACGAGCAGTACTTC. Amino acid sequence: CASSLSRKPGQITYEQYF. V and J are TRBV27 and TRBJ2-7, with D possibly being TRBD1 (6 bases). Germline CDR1 reads MNHEY; CDR2 reads SMNVEV (reference sequence). The CDR3 is 18 amino acids. Trimming cost V 0 bases and J 2 bases, with 20 bases left between them.

This chain uses TRBV10-3 with TRBJ1-2; 8 bases map to TRBD1. V was clipped by 6 bases and J by 7 bases; unmatched bases: 10. Germline assignment: CDR1 ENHRY and CDR2 SYGVKD. The length of the CDR3 is 14 residues. CDR3 protein: CAIRSADRGRGYTF. In DNA form, the CDR3 reads TGTGCCATCAGATCGGCCGACAGGGGTCGTGGCTACACCTTC.

J is TRBJ1-1 and V is TRBV7-9; D ambiguous. Per the germline V gene, CDR1 is SEHNR and CDR2 is FQNEAQ (reference sequence). The CDR3 consists of 14 residues. Trimming stripped 8 bases from V and 0 bases from J, with 13 bases between. This chain's CDR3 is CASFGWPLNTEAFF. DNA of the CDR3: TGTGCCAGCTTTGGCTGGCCTTTGAACACTGAAGCTTTCTTT.

The rearrangement links TRBV28 to TRBJ2-5, with 8 bases fitting TRBD2. Per germline, CDR1 MDHEN and CDR2 SYDVKM. V was clipped by 3 bases and J by 5 bases; unmatched bases: 8. The CDR3 loop spans 15 amino acids. CDR3 amino acids: CASSFSGGPLETQYF. The CDR3 bases are TGTGCCAGCAGTTTTTCGGGAGGGCCACTGGAGACCCAGTACTTC.

The chain couples TRBV21-1 to TRBJ1-2; the DNA was not used to check the table's D call, TRBD1. TRBV21-1 is a documented pseudogene. This CDR3 contains 16 residues. The CDR3 nucleotides are TGTGCCAGCTTAGAGGCGACAGGGATTTGGAGCTATGGCTACACCTTC. This sequence encodes CASLEATGIWSYGYTF.

The chain combines TRBV2 with TRBJ1-5; 10 positions match TRBD1. V shed 3 bases and J 1 base; nucleotides not matched to a gene: 3. Germline lookup yields CDR1 SNHLY and CDR2 FYNNEI. This CDR3 is 16 amino acids long. The CDR3 DNA is TGTGCCAGCAGTGATCGACAGGGGGCGAGCAATCAGCCCCAGCATTTT. Residues: CASSDRQGASNQPQHF.

V is TRBV6-5 and J is TRBJ2-7; unclear D gene. The V end lost 6 bases, the J end lost 2 bases, and 5 bases lay between the germline ends. The CDR3 has 11 residues. Germline V gene lookup returns CDR1 MNHEY and CDR2 SVGAGI. This CDR3 reads CASSAAYEQYF. DNA for the CDR3: TGTGCCAGCAGCGCAGCCTACGAGCAGTACTTC.

This clone occurred a few times. This chain links TRBV27 with TRBJ1-2; tentative D call: TRBD1 (6 bases). Germline-derived CDR1 and CDR2 are MNHEY and SMNVEV (reference sequence). V lost 6 bases, J lost 5 bases, and 16 bases lay in between. The CDR3 has 14 amino acids. The CDR3 loop reads CASRFGGGAYGYTF. The CDR3 nucleotides are TGTGCCAGCAGGTTTGGGGGGGGCGCGTATGGCTACACCTTC.

This chain links TRBV5-1 with TRBJ2-7, with 9 bases matching TRBD2. The CDR3 is 17 residues long. CDR1 is SGHRS, CDR2 YFSETQ, per germline. Trimming at V came to 4 bases and at J to 2 bases, leaving 13 bases not matched to a gene. In nucleotides, the CDR3 is TGCGCCAGCAGCCAGTCCTTCTCTAGCGGGGAAACCTACGAGCAGTACTTC. It yields the protein CASSQSFSSGETYEQYF. The whole variable domain, filled in from reference TRBV5-1 and TRBJ2-7, reads KAGVTQTPRYLIKTRGQQVTLSCSPISGHRSVSWYQQTPGQGLQFLFEYFSETQRNKGNFPGRFSGRQFSNSRSEMNVSTLELGDSALYLCASSQSFSSGETYEQYFGPGTRLTVT.

The V gene is TRBV28, the J gene TRBJ2-1, with a tentative D call TRBD1 (6 bases). CDR3 length: 14 residues. Trimming cost V 8 bases and J 6 bases, with 17 bases left between them. Germline V gives CDR1 MDHEN, CDR2 SYDVKM. The CDR3 here is CASQGQGFINEQFF. The CDR3 DNA sequence: TGTGCCAGCCAGGGGCAGGGGTTCATCAATGAGCAGTTCTTC.

The V and J genes are TRBV5-4 and TRBJ1-1; D is unclear. This CDR3 is 14 amino acids long. Trimming removed 0 bases at V and 11 bases at J, with 17 bases between. CDR1 and CDR2 (germline): SGHNT, YYREEE (reference sequence). The CDR3 DNA reads as TGTGCCAGCAGCTTGGACCCCCCAGTCGAGGAGGCTTTCTTT. This sequence encodes CASSLDPPVEEAFF.

The J gene is TRBJ2-7, the V gene TRBV7-2; 7 bases agree with TRBD1. The CDR3 extends over 13 amino acids. Germline values: CDR1 SGHTA, CDR2 FQGNSA. V trimming: 4 bases; J trimming: 9 bases; junction bases outside the gene matches: 9. The CDR3 DNA reads as TGTGCCAGCAGCTCACAATGGACAGGCCGGCAGTACTTC. It is translated as CASSSQWTGRQYF.

The J gene is TRBJ2-2, the V gene TRBV6-5, with D possibly being TRBD1 (5 bases). Germline V gene sequence: CDR1 MNHEY, CDR2 SVGAGI. The CDR3 sequence is 15 residues long. Trimming pared 2 bases from V and 5 bases from J, leaving 12 bases between. CDR3 loop: CASSYVQGRTGELFF. DNA for the CDR3: TGTGCCAGCAGTTACGTTCAGGGAAGGACCGGGGAGCTGTTTTTT.

This rearrangement joins TRBV11-2 to TRBJ2-1; 11 bases are shared with TRBD2. Unmatched junction bases numbered 9, after V lost 8 bases and J lost 9 bases. The CDR3 consists of 14 residues. CDR1 SGHAT and CDR2 FQNNGV come from the germline V gene. CDR3 sequence (DNA): TGTGCCAGCGGACTAGCGGGCCCTTGGGTTGAGCAGTTCTTC. It yields the protein CASGLAGPWVEQFF.

The chain joins TRBV3-1 (or the pseudogene TRBV3-2) to TRBJ2-7; 8 nucleotides align to TRBD2. From germline, CDR1 is LGHDT and CDR2 YNNKEL (reference sequence). This CDR3 has 15 residues. After removal of 0 bases from V and 3 bases from J, the junction contained 4 bases not matched to a gene. The CDR3: CASSQELAVHYEQYF. CDR3 coding DNA: TGTGCCAGCAGCCAAGAACTAGCGGTTCACTACGAGCAGTACTTC.

V gene TRBV5-4 combines with J gene TRBJ2-7; a weak D match, TRBD2 (5 bases). Looked up from germline, CDR1 is SGHNT and CDR2 is YYREEE (reference sequence). This CDR3 has 13 residues. With 2 bases removed from V and 5 bases from J, the gap between germline ends came to 11 bases. Written as DNA, the CDR3 is TGTGCCAGCAGCTTTCGTATGGGAGACGAGCAGTACTTC. Translation gives CASSFRMGDEQYF. Filled out from reference TRBV5-4 and TRBJ2-7, the complete variable domain reads ETGVTQSPTHLIKTRGQQVTLRCSSQSGHNTVSWYQQALGQGPQFIFQYYREEENGRGNFPPRFSGLQFPNYSSELNVNALELDDSALYLCASSFRMGDEQYFGPGTRLTVT.

This clone has just a few counts. This chain uses TRBV6-5 with TRBJ2-1, with unresolved D. With 8 bases removed from V and 3 bases from J, the gap between germline ends came to 14 bases. In germline, CDR1 is MNHEY, CDR2 SVGAGI. CDR3 length equals 14 residues. The CDR3 nucleotides read TGTGCCAGCCATGGAGTACGGTTCTACAATGAGCAGTTCTTC. Translated: CASHGVRFYNEQFF.